This T cell receptor (beta chain) was retrieved from a study of cytomegalovirus exposure and HLA in healthy donors. Study information: From some 180 million T cells, an earlier analysis saw approximately 110 million unique TCR beta sequences. Notes on the study in general: A few V segments could not be told apart, such as TRBV6-2 and TRBV6-3, and were left out.

From germline, CDR1 is SGHRS and CDR2 YFSETQ. The CDR3 length is 15 residues. The V end was cut by 3 bases, the J end by 1 base, with 10 bases between. Researchers ran the PCR with 60 Vbeta and 13 Jbeta primers. Profiled with immunoSEQ multiplex PCR; TCRdb holds only in-frame clones, not every one. The sample holds some 100,000 clones; approximately 80% are singletons and the top ten take around 4.9%. Relative to its sample, this clone is medium-sized. The target antigen is unknown. This TCR derives from a middle-aged man in good health and CMV-seropositive. Sequencing input: PBMCs. The chain links TRBV5-1 to TRBJ1-4; D not certain. CDR3 coding DNA: TGCGCCAGCAGCTCTATTGGCGGAACTAATGAAAAACTGTTTTTT. It is translated as CASSSIGGTNEKLFF.